This TCR beta chain is drawn from a study of OX40 agonist ivuxolimab in advanced cancers. Study background: Enrollees could have had prior anti-PD-1, anti-PD-L1 or anti-CTLA-4 therapy, which approximately 40% had received.

Note on this clone: Its matching antigen is unknown.

The junction had 2 bases not matched to a gene; V was cut back by 3 bases and J by 3 bases. The length of the CDR3 is 15 residues. Germline assignment: CDR1 MNHEY and CDR2 SMNVEV (reference sequence). Patients were ineligible given autoimmune disease history or systemic immunosuppression. General observations from the study: The authors did not determine the antigen specificity of the expanded peripheral T cells. The 0.1-3.0 mg/kg partial responders had among the lowest clonal expansion.

The table came from immunoSEQ multiplex PCR; TCRdb's copy has only in-frame clones and leaves some out. Here the sample spans more than 100,000 clones, over 75% being singletons. This clonotype was sampled from an adult with an advanced solid tumor such as melanoma, head and neck, liver or kidney cancer. V gene TRBV27 combines with J gene TRBJ2-1, with 10 positions matching TRBD2. This sample comprised CD4+ or CD8+ T cells sorted from blood, obtained in a trial of the OX40 agonist ivuxolimab. CDR3 DNA sequence: TGTGCCAGCAGTTTTGGACTAGCGGTCTACAATGAGCAGTTCTTC. Residues: CASSFGLAVYNEQFF.